This entry lists 30 T cell receptor beta chains sequenced from one sample in a study of T cell clonality in common variable immunodeficiency. Assay: immunoSEQ multiplex PCR; the TCRdb copy retains only in-frame clones and omits some. Recorded here are under 35,000 clones, none singletons. Input material: peripheral blood mononuclear cells. These receptors all come from a person between 18 and 75 years old in good health.

There are many counts of this clone. Coverage ceases 3 residues before the CDR3 finishes, and the germline J gene fills in the end. The rearrangement joins TRBV20-1 to TRBJ2-5, with 9 bases matching TRBD2. The CDR3 runs to 15 residues. Trimming cost V 3 bases and J 5 bases; bases outside gene matches: 10. The germline V gene encodes CDR1 DFQATT and CDR2 SNEGSKA (reference sequence). The part of the CDR3 DNA that was read is TGCAGTGCTAGCAAACTAGCGGGTGCTCCCGAGACC. Translation gives CSASKLAGAPET. The entire CDR3 reads CSASKLAGAPETQYF.

Many counts were recorded for this clone. The read gets to within 3 residues of the CDR3 end, and the germline J gene fills in the rest. This sequence joins TRBV30 and TRBJ1-4, with D perhaps TRBD1 (5 bases). The CDR3 has 13 residues. CDR1 is GTSNPN, CDR2 SVGIG, per germline (reference sequence). Trimming cost V 1 base and J 6 bases, with 9 bases left between them. The sequenced CDR3 bases are TGTGCCTGGAGTGGGGGGGTTGATGAAAAA. This codes for CAWSGGVDEK. The complete CDR3 reads CAWSGGVDEKLFF.

This clone has at least ten counts. One end of the junction varies from germline; a read error may be responsible. The read ends 3 residues before the CDR3 terminus; that terminus is restored from the germline J gene. The same CDR3 is also encoded by other DNA sequences in this sample. The chain combines TRBV14 with TRBJ1-3; tentative D call: TRBD1 (5 bases). The CDR3 loop spans 14 amino acids. CDR1 is SGHDN and CDR2 is FVKESK in the germline V gene. CDR3 amino acids: CASSDLGAGNTIYF. The sequenced CDR3 bases are TGTGCCAGCAGCGATCTAGGGGCTGGAAACACA.

This clone was counted at least ten times. Coverage ceases 3 residues before the CDR3 finishes, and the germline J gene fills in the end. The rearrangement joins TRBV20-1 to TRBJ1-2; 8 nucleotides align to TRBD1. The CDR3 consists of 14 residues. J lost 3 bases, V lost 0 bases, and 3 bases had no gene match. The germline CDR1 and CDR2 sequences are DFQATT and SNEGSKA (reference sequence). The CDR3 sequence: CSAREAGGDYGYTF. The DNA read from the CDR3 is TGCAGTGCTAGAGAGGCAGGGGGCGACTATGGC.

This clone was seen many times. The read falls 3 residues short of the CDR3 end, and the missing part is taken from the germline J gene. V and J are TRBV30 and TRBJ1-6, with TRBD1 matching 9 bases. The CDR3 sequence is 13 residues long. Unmatched junction bases numbered 4, after V lost 5 bases and J lost 8 bases. Germline CDR1 reads GTSNPN; CDR2 reads SVGIG (reference sequence). The DNA read from the CDR3 is TGTGCCTGGGCCCGGGACAGGGATTCACCC. Its translation: CAWARDRDSP. The whole CDR3 sequence reads CAWARDRDSPLHF.

This clone was recorded many times. The read ends 3 residues before the CDR3 terminus; that terminus is restored from the germline J gene. The chain carries TRBV7-6 and TRBJ2-7; D may be TRBD1 (6 bases). V was clipped by 4 bases and J by 0 bases, with 10 bases between them. The V gene's germline CDR1 is SGHVS and CDR2 FNYEAQ. This CDR3 is 14 amino acids long. CDR3 bases read: TGTGCCAGCAGCTCTCAGGGGTTCTCCTACGAG. As protein: CASSSQGFSYE. The full CDR3 sequence reads CASSSQGFSYEQYF.

This clone was seen repeatedly, ten times or more. A single base separates this from a much larger clone, so it may be a read error. Sequencing ends 3 residues short of the CDR3 end; the germline J gene provides the rest. Other DNA sequences in this specimen translate into the identical CDR3. This chain connects TRBV14 to TRBJ2-3; maybe TRBD2 (6 bases). V was pared by 3 bases and J by 4 bases, with 20 bases between. From germline, CDR1 is SGHDN and CDR2 FVKESK. CDR3 length equals 17 residues. The DNA read from the CDR3 is TGTGCCAGCAGCCACAGGACCAGCGGGCGGAAGGCAGATACG. Protein: CASSHRTSGRKADT. The whole CDR3 region reads CASSHRTSGRKADTQYF.

At least ten counts were recorded for this clone. The read stops 3 residues short of the end of the CDR3; the missing end is completed from the germline J gene. This chain connects TRBV29-1 to TRBJ1-1; 8 bases are a match to TRBD1. Looked up from germline, CDR1 is SQVTM and CDR2 is ANQGSEA. The length of the CDR3 is 13 residues. Unmatched junction bases numbered 7, after V lost 3 bases and J lost 7 bases. The DNA read from the CDR3 is TGCAGCGTTGACATTAACAGGGGGAATGAA. Its protein product is CSVDINRGNE. The whole CDR3 sequence is CSVDINRGNEAFF.

As to this clone: The CDR3 extends 3 residues past the end of the read, so its final part is completed from the germline J gene. The chain uses TRBV7-8 and TRBJ2-3; possible D gene TRBD2, 6 bases. Germline V lookup: CDR1 SGHVS, CDR2 FQNEAQ. The CDR3 extends over 17 amino acids. The part of the CDR3 DNA that was read is TGTGCCAGCAGCGCGCGGGGCCCTCATACTATCAATCAGCCG. Its translation: CASSARGPHTINQP. The CDR3 in full is CASSARGPHTINQPQYF. Full variable domain (outside the CDR3, taken from reference TRBV7-8 and TRBJ2-3): GAGVSQSPRYKVAKRGQDVALRCDPISGHVSLFWYQQALGQGPEFLTYFQNEAQLDKSGLPSDRFFAERPEGSVSTLKIQRTQQEDSAVYLCASSARGPHTINQPQYFGPGTRLTVL.

This clone was observed many times. The read gets to within 3 residues of the CDR3 end, and the germline J gene fills in the rest. The rearrangement uses TRBV10-3 and TRBJ2-7; the match to TRBD2 covers 8 bases. Germline trimming cut 5 bases from V and 3 bases from J; bases unmatched to any gene: 6. The CDR3 loop spans 14 amino acids. Germline CDR1 and CDR2: ENHRY and SYGVKD. The CDR3 region is CAISPSSGGYEQYF. The part of the CDR3 DNA that was read is TGTGCCATCAGTCCGTCCAGCGGGGGCTACGAG.

This clone showed up many times. The read comes to an end 3 residues before the CDR3 does, leaving the germline J gene to fill in the end. The chain recombines TRBV6-2 or TRBV6-3 with TRBJ1-5, with D possibly being TRBD1 (5 bases). Trimming took 5 bases from V and 3 from J, leaving 11 bases between them. Germline values: CDR1 MNHEY, CDR2 SVGEGT. This CDR3 spans 14 amino acids. CDR3 amino acids: CASSPRTYNQPQHF. The sequenced CDR3 bases are TGTGCCAGCAGTCCGCGGACATACAATCAGCCC.

This clone was seen many times. The read ends 3 residues before the CDR3 terminus; that terminus is restored from the germline J gene. This chain connects TRBV4-1 to TRBJ1-4; tentative D call: TRBD1 (5 bases). CDR3 length equals 15 residues. Between the trimmed V and J ends, which lost 2 bases and 8 bases, there was a span of 15 bases. The germline gives CDR1 MGHRA, CDR2 YSYEKL. CDR3 protein: CASSQSRGVDEKLFF. Incomplete CDR3 DNA: TGCGCCAGCAGCCAATCTCGAGGGGTAGACGAAAAA.

The sample holds many counts of this clone. The read terminates 3 residues ahead of where the CDR3 ends, so the germline J gene completes it. The rearrangement links TRBV4-1 to TRBJ1-2, with TRBD1 matching 7 bases. J lost 1 base, V lost 1 base, and 9 bases had no gene match. Per the germline V gene, CDR1 is MGHRA and CDR2 is YSYEKL. The CDR3 has 17 residues. CDR3 DNA, as far as it was read: TGCGCCAGCAGCCAAGTCCCGGGACAGTCGAGTAACTATGGC. This translates into CASSQVPGQSSNYG. The whole CDR3 reads CASSQVPGQSSNYGYTF.

There are many counts of this clone. From the germline J gene comes the end of the CDR3, since the read stops 3 residues before it. The gene calls are TRBV11-3 and TRBJ2-3; D perhaps matches TRBD1 (7 bases). Germline V CDR1 and CDR2: SGHNT, YENEEA. The CDR3 is made up of 15 amino acids. Trimming pared 3 bases from V and 2 bases from J, leaving 12 bases between. CDR3 sequence: CASSLRDSHTDTQYF. The part of the CDR3 DNA that was read is TGTGCCAGCAGCTTGCGGGACAGCCACACAGATACG.

As regards this clone: The observed sequence ends 3 residues before the CDR3 terminus, with the missing tail filled in from the germline J gene. The genes are TRBV19 and TRBJ2-5; 14 bases match TRBD2. The CDR3 consists of 16 residues. V was pared by 4 bases and J by 1 base, with 2 bases of the junction left unmatched. Per germline, CDR1 LNHDA and CDR2 SQIVND (reference sequence). CDR3 amino acids: CASSRGLAGAQETQYF. The sequenced CDR3 bases are TGTGCCAGTAGTAGGGGACTAGCGGGGGCCCAAGAGACC.

In this sample, this clone turned up many times. The part of the CDR3 DNA that was read is TGTGCCACCAGTGACCCGGGACTAGCGTACAATGAG. This codes for CATSDPGLAYNE. The CDR3 in its entirety is CATSDPGLAYNEQFF. The chain combines TRBV24-1 with TRBJ2-1; 10 bases are a match to TRBD2. The read terminates 3 residues before the CDR3 end, so the remaining end is supplied by the germline J gene. The J segment lost 4 bases and the V segment lost 4 bases, leaving 3 bases of the junction unmatched. Germline lookup yields CDR1 KGHDR and CDR2 SFDVKD. The CDR3 has 15 residues.

There are many counts of this clone. The read halts 3 residues ahead of the CDR3 end, with the missing end drawn from the germline J gene. The chain couples TRBV14 to TRBJ2-5; D might be TRBD2 (6 bases). Germline-derived CDR1 and CDR2 are SGHDN and FVKESK. The CDR3 contains 15 residues. Trimming took 1 base from V and 4 from J, leaving 13 bases between them. CDR3 amino acids: CASSQVFGGGETQYF. CDR3 DNA, as far as it was read: TGTGCCAGCAGCCAAGTCTTCGGGGGAGGAGAGACC.

This clone appeared many times. The CDR3 end lies 3 residues beyond the end of the read and is filled in from the germline J gene. The rearrangement uses TRBV4-1 and TRBJ2-1; 12 nucleotides line up with TRBD2. The V and J ends lost 4 bases and 6 bases, in that order; junction bases with no gene match: 13. Germline CDR1 and CDR2: MGHRA and YSYEKL. CDR3 length: 18 residues. The CDR3 loop is CASSRLAGAEDRLNEQFF. The sequenced part of the CDR3 DNA is TGCGCCAGCAGCCGACTAGCGGGAGCGGAGGATCGGCTCAATGAG.

At least ten counts were recorded for this clone. A much larger clone sits a single nucleotide away, making a read error possible. Different DNA sequences within this sample yield the same CDR3. This CDR3 reads CASSVPLAEDTQYF. The covered CDR3 bases are TGTGCCAGCAGCGTCCCACTAGCGGAAGATACG. The chain links TRBV5-1 to TRBJ2-3; TRBD2 matches at 8 bases. The read falls 3 residues short of the CDR3 end, and the missing part is taken from the germline J gene. CDR3 length equals 14 residues. Germline lookup yields CDR1 SGHRS and CDR2 YFSETQ.

In its sample, this clone was seen many times. Incomplete CDR3 DNA: TGCGCCAGCAGTGAGTCAGACAGTGCAGATACG. Translation: CASSESDSADT. The whole CDR3 protein is CASSESDSADTQYF. This sequence joins TRBV10-1 and TRBJ2-3, with D possibly being TRBD1 (5 bases). The CDR3 goes on 3 residues after the read ends, and that part is filled in from the germline J gene. Germline lookup yields CDR1 WNHNN and CDR2 SYGVQD (reference sequence). The CDR3 has 14 amino acids. V lost 0 bases, J lost 4 bases, and 8 bases lay in between.

This clone was found many times. The CDR3 is cut off 3 residues early in the read; its end comes from the germline J gene. The chain has TRBV5-6 and TRBJ1-2, with TRBD1 matching 8 bases. Trimming took 3 bases from V and 5 from J; bases not matched to a gene: 3. The CDR3 spans 13 residues. Germline values: CDR1 SGHDT, CDR2 YYEEEE. This CDR3 reads CASSSRTGYGYTF. CDR3 DNA, as far as it was read: TGTGCCAGCAGCTCACGGACAGGGTATGGC.

This clone was counted ten times or more. Read coverage stops 3 residues before the CDR3 terminus; the germline J gene supplies the remainder. The chain joins TRBV15 to TRBJ2-3, with 12 bases aligning to TRBD2. Germline values: CDR1 LNHNV, CDR2 YYDKDF (reference sequence). This CDR3 has 16 residues. CDR3 in amino acids: CATSSGTSGFQETQYF. The CDR3 bases that were read are TGTGCCACCAGCTCCGGGACTAGCGGGTTCCAAGAGACG.

Note on this clone: The read falls 3 residues short of the CDR3 end, and the missing part is taken from the germline J gene. V gene TRBV7-6 combines with J gene TRBJ1-2; maybe TRBD1 (6 bases). Germline V CDR1 and CDR2: SGHVS, FNYEAQ. The CDR3 is 16 residues long. The CDR3 loop reads CASSLEGGGAADTYTF. The sequenced part of the CDR3 DNA is TGTGCCAGCAGCTTAGAGGGCGGGGGGGCCGCAGATACC.

There are many counts of this clone. The read comes to an end 3 residues before the CDR3 does, leaving the germline J gene to fill in the end. This chain uses TRBV28 with TRBJ1-4, with D possibly being TRBD1 (6 bases). The CDR3 sequence is 13 residues long. CDR1 is MDHEN and CDR2 is SYDVKM in the germline V gene. Trimming cost V 4 bases and J 10 bases, with 13 bases left between them. The CDR3 protein is CASSSGGHGKLFF. The sequenced CDR3 bases are TGTGCCAGCAGTTCCGGGGGGCACGGAAAA.

This clone showed up many times. The read is 3 residues too short to cover the CDR3 end, so that end is filled in from the germline J gene. The genes are TRBV12-5 and TRBJ2-3, with no clear D. Between the trimmed V and J ends, which lost 3 bases and 2 bases, there was a span of 12 bases. Germline loops: CDR1 LGHNT, CDR2 FRNRAP. CDR3 length: 15 amino acids. The CDR3 DNA, read in part, is TGTGCTAGTGGTTTCCATACGGGTCCCACAGATACG. It yields the protein CASGFHTGPTDT. The entire CDR3 protein reads CASGFHTGPTDTQYF.

This clone was recorded many times. The read finishes 3 residues shy of the CDR3 end, and the germline J gene is used to complete it. The rearrangement links TRBV7-6 to TRBJ1-4; D is perhaps TRBD1 (6 bases). This CDR3 is 18 amino acids long. The germline CDR1 and CDR2 sequences are SGHVS and FNYEAQ. V was pared by 5 bases and J by 8 bases, with 27 bases between. The CDR3 here is CASSRRVSALGADEKLFF. The CDR3 bases that were read are TGTGCCAGCAGCCGCAGGGTATCTGCCTTGGGGGCTGACGAAAAA.

Ten or more counts support this clone. The CDR3 goes on 3 residues after the read ends, and that part is filled in from the germline J gene. The chain couples TRBV6-2 or TRBV6-3 to TRBJ2-1, with 14 bases fitting TRBD2. The CDR3 has 15 residues. The J segment lost 8 bases and the V segment lost 4 bases, leaving 4 bases of the junction unmatched. Per the germline V gene, CDR1 is MNHEY and CDR2 is SVGEGT. CDR3 DNA (partial): TGTGCCAGCAGTTGGGGACTAGCGGGAGAAGATGAG. Protein: CASSWGLAGEDE. The full-length CDR3 reads as CASSWGLAGEDEQFF.

With regard to this clone: The CDR3 end falls 3 residues outside the read, so it is completed with the germline J gene. The V and J genes are TRBV7-3 and TRBJ1-2, with unresolved D. CDR3 length: 15 residues. Germline CDR1 is SGHTA and CDR2 is FQGTGA. The sequenced part of the CDR3 DNA is TGTGCCAGCAGCCCTCTGCCTAGCTCCTACAATGAC. Translating gives CASSPLPSSYND. Given in full, the CDR3 is CASSPLPSSYNDYTF.

The table lists this clone with many counts. The CDR3 end falls 3 residues outside the read, so it is completed with the germline J gene. The chain combines TRBV11-2 with TRBJ2-3, with D possibly matching TRBD1 (5 bases). This CDR3 has 12 amino acids. Germline-derived CDR1 and CDR2 are SGHAT and FQNNGV. The CDR3 reads CASSLPGMAQYF. Partial CDR3 DNA: TGTGCCAGCAGCTTACCAGGGATGGCG.

This clone occurred many times. The read ends 3 residues early relative to the CDR3; the germline J gene fills the gap. The chain has TRBV7-6 and TRBJ2-1, with D perhaps TRBD2 (6 bases). Trimming stripped 6 bases from V and 2 bases from J, with 11 bases between. The germline gives CDR1 SGHVS, CDR2 FNYEAQ. The CDR3 has 14 amino acids. The CDR3 bases that were read are TGTGCCAGCAGTCCGGGACTCGCCTACAATGAG. Encoded protein: CASSPGLAYNE. The whole CDR3 is CASSPGLAYNEQFF.